The clone carrying this T cell receptor (beta chain) was seen many times. The V gene's germline CDR1 is MNHNS and CDR2 SASEGT. V was pared by 9 bases and J by 5 bases, with 7 bases between. This CDR3 has 10 amino acids. TCR beta CDR3 regions were amplified from RNA. Carried out on the TCR CDR3, a first-round RT-PCR used the HTBI primer set. TCRdb recomputed calls from the multiplex PCR reads with MiXCR, one row per CDR3 protein. The repertoire consists of roughly 500,000 distinct CDR3 sequences, with less than 25% occurring once and the leading ten covering over 9%. This entry is derived from a study of T cells in Graves' hyperthyroidism and ophthalmopathy.

The chain carries TRBV6-1 and TRBJ2-5; possibly TRBD1 or TRBD2 for D (5 bases each). Sequencing was carried out using blood. This receptor was identified in a woman aged 25 to 39 with Graves' ophthalmopathy. This CDR3 is CASEGETQYF. The DNA of the CDR3 is TGTGCCAGTGAGGGGGAGACCCAGTACTTC.